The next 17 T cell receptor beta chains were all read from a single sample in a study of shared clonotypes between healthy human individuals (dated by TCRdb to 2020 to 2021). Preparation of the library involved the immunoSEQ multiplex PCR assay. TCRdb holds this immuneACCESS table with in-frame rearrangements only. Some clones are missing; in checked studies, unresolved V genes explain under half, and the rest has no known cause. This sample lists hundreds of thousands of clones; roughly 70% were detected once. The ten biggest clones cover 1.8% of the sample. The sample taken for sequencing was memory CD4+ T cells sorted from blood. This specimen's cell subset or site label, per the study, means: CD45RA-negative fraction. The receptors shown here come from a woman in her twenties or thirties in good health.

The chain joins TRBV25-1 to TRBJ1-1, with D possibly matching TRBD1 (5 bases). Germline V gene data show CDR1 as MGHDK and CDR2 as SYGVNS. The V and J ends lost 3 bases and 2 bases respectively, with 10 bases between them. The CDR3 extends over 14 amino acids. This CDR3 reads CASSDYRGNTEAFF. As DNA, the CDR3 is TGTGCCAGCAGTGACTATAGGGGAAACACTGAAGCTTTCTTT.

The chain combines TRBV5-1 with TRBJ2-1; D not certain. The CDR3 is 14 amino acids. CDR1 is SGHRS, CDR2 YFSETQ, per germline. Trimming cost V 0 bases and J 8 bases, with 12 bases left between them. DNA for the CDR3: TGCGCCAGCAGCTTGGCTTCAGGTGGCGATGAGCAGTTCTTC. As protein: CASSLASGGDEQFF.

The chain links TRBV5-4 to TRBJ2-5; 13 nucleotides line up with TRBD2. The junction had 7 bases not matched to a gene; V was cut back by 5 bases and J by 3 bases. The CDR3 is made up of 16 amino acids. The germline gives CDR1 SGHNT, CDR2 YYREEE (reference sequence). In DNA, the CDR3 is TGTGCCAGCAGGCGACTAGCGGGAGGCCCCGAAGAGACCCAGTACTTC. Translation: CASRRLAGGPEETQYF.

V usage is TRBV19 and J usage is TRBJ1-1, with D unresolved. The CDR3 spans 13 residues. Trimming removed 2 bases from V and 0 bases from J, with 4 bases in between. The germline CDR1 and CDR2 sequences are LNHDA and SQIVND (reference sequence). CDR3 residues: CASSISVNTEAFF. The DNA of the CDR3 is TGTGCCAGTAGTATATCAGTGAACACTGAAGCTTTCTTT.

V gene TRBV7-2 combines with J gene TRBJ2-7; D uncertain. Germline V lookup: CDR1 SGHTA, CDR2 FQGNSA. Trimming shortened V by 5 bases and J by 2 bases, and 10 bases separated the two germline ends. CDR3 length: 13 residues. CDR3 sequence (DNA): TGTGCCAGCAGCAGGACCCGAACCTACGAGCAGTACTTC. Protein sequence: CASSRTRTYEQYF.

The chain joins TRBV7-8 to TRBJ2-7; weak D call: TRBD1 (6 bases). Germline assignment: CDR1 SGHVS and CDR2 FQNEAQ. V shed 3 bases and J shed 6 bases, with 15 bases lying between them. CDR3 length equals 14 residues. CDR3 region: CASSFDRTLGEQYF. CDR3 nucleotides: TGTGCCAGCAGCTTCGACAGGACTTTGGGCGAGCAGTACTTC.

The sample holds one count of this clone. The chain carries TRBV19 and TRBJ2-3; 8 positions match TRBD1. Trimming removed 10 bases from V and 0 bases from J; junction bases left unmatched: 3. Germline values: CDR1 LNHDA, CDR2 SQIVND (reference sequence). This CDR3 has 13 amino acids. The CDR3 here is CATRQGSTDTQYF. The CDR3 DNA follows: TGTGCCACGAGACAGGGGAGCACAGATACGCAGTATTTT.

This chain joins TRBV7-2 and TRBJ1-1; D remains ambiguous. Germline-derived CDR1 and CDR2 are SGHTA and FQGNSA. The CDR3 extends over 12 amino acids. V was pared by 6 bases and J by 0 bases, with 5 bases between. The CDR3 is CASRRLNTEAFF. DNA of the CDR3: TGTGCCAGCAGGCGGTTGAACACTGAAGCTTTCTTT.

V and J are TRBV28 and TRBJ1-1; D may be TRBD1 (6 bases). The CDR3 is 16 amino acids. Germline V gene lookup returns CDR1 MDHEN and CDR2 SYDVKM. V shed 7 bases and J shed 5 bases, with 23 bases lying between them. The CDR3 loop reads CASKSPPGGRGTEAFF. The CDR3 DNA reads TGTGCCAGCAAATCCCCCCCAGGTGGCAGGGGAACTGAAGCTTTCTTT.

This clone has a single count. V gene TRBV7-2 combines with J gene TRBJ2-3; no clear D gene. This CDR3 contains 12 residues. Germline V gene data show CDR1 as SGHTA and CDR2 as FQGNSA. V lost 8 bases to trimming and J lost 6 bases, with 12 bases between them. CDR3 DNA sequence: TGTGCCAGCGCGTGGGTGGAGGATACGCAGTATTTT. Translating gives CASAWVEDTQYF.

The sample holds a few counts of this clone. CDR3: CASSQDPRTVYGYTF. In DNA, the CDR3 is TGCGCCAGCAGCCAAGATCCTAGGACGGTTTATGGCTACACCTTC. The rearrangement links TRBV4-1 to TRBJ1-2, with D uncertain. Trimming took 0 bases from V and 5 from J, leaving 13 bases between them. The germline gives CDR1 MGHRA, CDR2 YSYEKL. The CDR3 extends over 15 amino acids.

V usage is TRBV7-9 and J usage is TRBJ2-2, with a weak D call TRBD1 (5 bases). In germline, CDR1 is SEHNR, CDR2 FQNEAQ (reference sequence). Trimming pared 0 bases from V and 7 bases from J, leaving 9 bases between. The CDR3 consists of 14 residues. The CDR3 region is CASSLARVGGELFF. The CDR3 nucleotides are TGTGCCAGCAGCTTAGCCAGGGTTGGCGGGGAGCTGTTTTTT.

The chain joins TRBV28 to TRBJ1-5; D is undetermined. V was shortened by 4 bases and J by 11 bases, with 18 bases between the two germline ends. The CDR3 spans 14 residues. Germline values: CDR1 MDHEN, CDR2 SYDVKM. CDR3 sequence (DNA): TGTGCCAGCAGTTCCCCGGTCAGTGGACGGTCCCAGCATTTT. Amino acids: CASSSPVSGRSQHF.

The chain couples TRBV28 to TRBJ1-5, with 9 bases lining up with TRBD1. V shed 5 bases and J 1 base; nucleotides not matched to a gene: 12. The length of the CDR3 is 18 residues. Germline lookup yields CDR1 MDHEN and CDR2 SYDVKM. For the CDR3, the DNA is TGTGCCAGCAGTCGCTTTCCATACAGGGGGCTGAGCAATCAGCCCCAGCATTTT. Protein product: CASSRFPYRGLSNQPQHF.

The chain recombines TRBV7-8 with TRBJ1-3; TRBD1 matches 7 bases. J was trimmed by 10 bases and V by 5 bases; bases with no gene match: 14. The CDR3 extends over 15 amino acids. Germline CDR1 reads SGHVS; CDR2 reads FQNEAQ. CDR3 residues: CASSPRDSEMRTIYF. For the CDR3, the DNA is TGTGCCAGCAGCCCCCGGGACAGTGAGATGCGGACCATATATTTT.

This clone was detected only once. In nucleotides, the CDR3 is TGTGCCAGCAGCCTAGAGCCCTCTGGGGAGCAGTACTTC. Amino acids: CASSLEPSGEQYF. The V call is TRBV7-2, the J call TRBJ2-7, with D unresolved. Germline V gives CDR1 SGHTA, CDR2 FQGNSA. The V end lost 5 bases, the J end lost 7 bases, and 15 bases lay between the germline ends. This CDR3 is 13 amino acids long. Complete variable domain (other parts from reference TRBV7-2 and TRBJ2-7): GAGVSQSPSNKVTEKGKDVELRCDPISGHTALYWYRQSLGQGLEFLIYFQGNSAPDKSGLPSDRFSAERTGGSVSTLTIQRTQQEDSAVYLCASSLEPSGEQYFGPGTRLTVT.

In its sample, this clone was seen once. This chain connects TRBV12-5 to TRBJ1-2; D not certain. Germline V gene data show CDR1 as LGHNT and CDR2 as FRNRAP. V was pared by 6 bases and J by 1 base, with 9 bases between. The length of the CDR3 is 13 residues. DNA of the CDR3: TGTGCTAGTGGCTCGACTGGTAACTATGGCTACACCTTC. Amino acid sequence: CASGSTGNYGYTF.